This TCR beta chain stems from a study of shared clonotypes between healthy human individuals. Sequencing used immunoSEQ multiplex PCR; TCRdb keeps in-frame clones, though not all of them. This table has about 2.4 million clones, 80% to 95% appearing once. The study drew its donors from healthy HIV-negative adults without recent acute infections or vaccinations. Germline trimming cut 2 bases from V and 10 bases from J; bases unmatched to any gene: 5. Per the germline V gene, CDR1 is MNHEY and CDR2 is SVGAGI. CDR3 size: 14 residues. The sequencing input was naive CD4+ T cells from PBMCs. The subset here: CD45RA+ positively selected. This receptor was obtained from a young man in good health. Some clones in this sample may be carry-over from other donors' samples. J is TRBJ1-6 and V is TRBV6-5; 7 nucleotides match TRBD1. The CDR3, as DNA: TGTGCCAGCAGTTACGACAGGGCTAGGTCACCCCTCCACTTT. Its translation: CASSYDRARSPLHF.